This T cell receptor beta chain came from a study of blood T cell repertoires in COVID-19. Whole-study context: Acute and convalescent COVID-19 specimens originated in the United States, Italy and Spain. T cells, B-cell-depleted T cells, or PBMCs supplied cDNA or gDNA.

Authors' analysis steps: Scientists estimated how many nucleated cells there were by amplifying reference gene primers. Produced via immunoSEQ multiplex PCR; TCRdb's table is partial and in-frame only. V and J calls and clone size are given by that table; D and trimming were obtained from the DNA. The sample yields under 250,000 clones, about four fifths seen once. With 0 bases removed from V and 0 bases from J, the gap between germline ends came to 13 bases. CDR3 length: 18 amino acids. Germline assignment: CDR1 SGDLS and CDR2 YYNGEE. The source is a woman aged 35 to 49 with acute or convalescent COVID-19. The genes are TRBV9 and TRBJ2-6; D is unclear. The material sequenced was peripheral blood. CDR3: CASSVALRSGSGANVLTF. The CDR3 DNA reads as TGTGCCAGCAGCGTAGCTTTAAGGAGTGGCTCTGGGGCCAACGTCCTGACTTTC.